This entry lists 28 T cell receptor beta chains sequenced from one sample in a study of T cells after yellow fever vaccination. TCRdb re-called the 5' RACE reads through MiXCR, storing one row per CDR3 protein. The sample shows fewer than 450,000 distinct CDR3 sequences, 8% to 9.5% of them seen only once. The source was PBMCs, collected roughly seven weeks after the first yellow fever vaccination. Receptors were obtained from a man aged 18 to 29 who received the YFV17D yellow fever vaccine.

This clonotype was picked up a small number of times. The chain uses TRBV5-1 and TRBJ1-1, with D possibly TRBD1 on 5 matching bases. CDR3 size: 14 residues. The V end lost 4 bases, the J end lost 2 bases, and 12 bases lay between the germline ends. Germline V gene data show CDR1 as SGHRS and CDR2 as YFSETQ. The CDR3 coding sequence is TGCGCCAGCAGCCACCGGGACGGCAACACTGAAGCTTTCTTT. This translates into CASSHRDGNTEAFF.

The J gene is TRBJ1-2, the V gene TRBV18; no definite D call. Germline V lookup: CDR1 KGHSH, CDR2 LQKENI. Trimming left V 6 bases short and J 6 bases short, with 11 bases between. The CDR3 runs to 12 residues. DNA of the CDR3: TGTGCCAGCTCGGACCTGGGCCATGGCTACACCTTC. It is translated as CASSDLGHGYTF.

Only a few counts were recorded for this clonotype. This chain links TRBV12-3 or TRBV12-4 with TRBJ2-6; a weak D match, TRBD1 (6 bases). Between the trimmed V and J ends, which lost 6 bases and 0 bases, there was a span of 15 bases. The CDR3 has 17 amino acids. CDR3 in DNA: TGTGCCAGCAGCCCAGGGGTAATCGGCTCTGGGGCCAACGTCCTGACTTTC. Translation gives CASSPGVIGSGANVLTF.

This clonotype was detected a few times. The J gene is TRBJ2-3, the V gene TRBV20-1; 7 bases line up with TRBD1. The V gene end was trimmed by 2 bases and the J gene end by 5 bases; junction bases not matched to a gene: 7. CDR1 and CDR2 (germline): DFQATT, SNEGSKA (reference sequence). This CDR3 has 14 residues. The CDR3 is CSARPTGFEDTQYF. The CDR3 bases are TGCAGTGCTAGACCGACAGGGTTCGAAGATACGCAGTATTTT.

The J gene is TRBJ1-1, the V gene TRBV30; no clear D. V dropped 1 base and J dropped 2 bases, with 11 bases sitting between them. CDR3 length: 14 amino acids. Germline CDR1 and CDR2: GTSNPN and SVGIG (reference sequence). The CDR3 region has the DNA TGTGCCTGGAGTGGGTGGGGTGGAAACACTGAAGCTTTCTTT. It translates to CAWSGWGGNTEAFF.

V and J are TRBV5-8 and TRBJ1-3, with D perhaps matching TRBD1 (6 bases). CDR3 length equals 14 residues. Trimming left V 4 bases short and J 7 bases short, with 15 bases between. Looked up from germline, CDR1 is SGHTS and CDR2 is YDEGEE. The CDR3 DNA reads TGTGCCAGCAGCCAATCAGGGGCTAGGAACACCATATATTTT. Translated: CASSQSGARNTIYF.

The rearrangement uses TRBV7-9 and TRBJ1-2; TRBD1 aligns across 7 bases. CDR3 length: 16 amino acids. Germline V CDR1 and CDR2: SEHNR, FQNEAQ (reference sequence). Unmatched junction bases numbered 8, after V lost 1 base and J lost 3 bases. For the CDR3, the DNA is TGTGCCAGCAGCTTAGAAACGGGACAGAGATACTATGGCTACACCTTC. Protein product: CASSLETGQRYYGYTF.

Ten or more counts support this clonotype. This chain uses TRBV5-1 with TRBJ1-1; D call uncertain. This CDR3 is 14 amino acids long. Trimming removed 0 bases at V and 5 bases at J, with 11 bases between. Germline loops: CDR1 SGHRS, CDR2 YFSETQ. The CDR3 region has the DNA TGCGCCAGCAGCTTGGTCCCTTCGGCGACTGAAGCTTTCTTT. Amino acid sequence: CASSLVPSATEAFF.

The CDR3 protein is CASSQEWGRADQPQHF. The CDR3 coding sequence is TGTGCCAGCAGCCAAGAATGGGGCAGGGCCGATCAGCCCCAGCATTTT. The chain links TRBV4-2 to TRBJ1-5; TRBD1 is a possible D gene (5 bases). CDR1 is LGHNA, CDR2 YNFKEQ, per germline. The CDR3 is 16 amino acids. Trimming took 0 bases from V and 5 from J, leaving 14 bases between them.

There are many counts of this clonotype. The V and J genes are TRBV7-9 and TRBJ2-7; 8 nucleotides agree with TRBD2. This CDR3 spans 14 amino acids. The V segment lost 4 bases and the J segment 0 bases; nucleotides outside the gene matches: 2. The germline V gene encodes CDR1 SEHNR and CDR2 FQNEAQ (reference sequence). This CDR3 reads CASSSGGSSYEQYF. CDR3 nucleotide sequence: TGTGCCAGCAGCTCGGGGGGGAGCTCCTACGAGCAGTACTTC.

This clonotype occurred a few times. The V call is TRBV6-1, the J call TRBJ2-1; TRBD1 might be the D (5 bases). Per germline, CDR1 MNHNS and CDR2 SASEGT. CDR3 size: 15 residues. V lost 8 bases, J lost 0 bases, and 14 bases lay in between. CDR3 sequence (DNA): TGTGCCAGCCGTGGGGCGACCAACTCCTACAATGAGCAGTTCTTC. This codes for CASRGATNSYNEQFF.

This clonotype was seen at least ten times. The chain is built from TRBV6-2 or TRBV6-3 and TRBJ2-1, with 11 bases aligning to TRBD2. CDR1 and CDR2 from the germline V gene are MNHEY and SVGEGT. This CDR3 spans 13 amino acids. J was trimmed by 9 bases and V by 10 bases; bases with no gene match: 8. CDR3 in DNA: TGTGCCACCCTTACTAGCGGGGGAGTTGAGCAGTTCTTC. This gives the protein CATLTSGGVEQFF.

This clonotype was counted a few times. The chain joins TRBV4-1 to TRBJ1-4, with TRBD1 as a possible D gene (6 bases). Per the germline V gene, CDR1 is MGHRA and CDR2 is YSYEKL. This CDR3 contains 13 residues. Trimming cost V 4 bases and J 8 bases, with 11 bases left between them. The CDR3 region is CASSRTEGEKLFF. Here the CDR3 DNA reads TGCGCCAGCAGCCGGACAGAGGGGGAAAAACTGTTTTTT.

This clonotype came up a few times. The V and J genes are TRBV6-1 and TRBJ2-7; 7 bases map to TRBD1. Trimming removed 5 bases from V and 2 bases from J; junction bases left unmatched: 12. This CDR3 comprises 16 residues. The V gene's germline CDR1 is MNHNS and CDR2 SASEGT. The CDR3 protein is CASSPLQGLSPYEQYV. CDR3 nucleotides: TGTGCCAGCAGTCCCCTACAGGGGTTGAGCCCCTACGAGCAGTACGTC.

The V and J genes are TRBV7-8 and TRBJ2-7; no clear D. This CDR3 is 12 amino acids long. CDR1 and CDR2 from the germline V gene are SGHVS and FQNEAQ. V was cut by 3 bases and J by 0 bases, with 3 bases left in between. DNA for the CDR3: TGTGCCAGCAGCTTTCCCTCCTACGAGCAGTACGTC. Translation: CASSFPSYEQYV.

This clonotype turned up a few times. V and J are TRBV9 and TRBJ2-7; 8 bases fit TRBD2. Germline loops: CDR1 SGDLS, CDR2 YYNGEE. V shed 0 bases, J shed 1 base, and the junction held 3 bases outside the gene matches. This CDR3 region has 15 residues. This CDR3 reads CASSVASGGSYEQYF. The CDR3 nucleotides are TGTGCCAGCAGCGTAGCCAGCGGGGGATCCTACGAGCAGTACTTC.

This clonotype was counted only a few times. The CDR3 coding sequence is TGCGCCAGCAGCGGTCCTACAGGGGACAACACTGAAGCTTTCTTT. Translation gives CASSGPTGDNTEAFF. V is TRBV5-1 and J is TRBJ1-1, with 7 bases matching TRBD1. J lost 2 bases, V lost 4 bases, and 8 bases had no gene match. From germline, CDR1 is SGHRS and CDR2 YFSETQ. This CDR3 spans 15 amino acids.

This clonotype was observed at least ten times. The chain combines TRBV6-6 with TRBJ2-5; 8 positions agree with TRBD2. The junction had 2 bases not matched to a gene; V was cut back by 7 bases and J by 4 bases. Germline V gene data show CDR1 as MNHNY and CDR2 as SVGAGI (reference sequence). The CDR3 sequence is 12 residues long. CDR3 loop: CASNLAGETQYF. CDR3 in DNA: TGTGCCAGCAATCTAGCGGGAGAGACCCAGTACTTC.

In nucleotides, the CDR3 is TGCGCCAGCAGCCAAGATGGGGGCGGGAATCAGCCCCAGCATTTT. This translates into CASSQDGGGNQPQHF. The gene calls are TRBV4-3 and TRBJ1-5, with D possibly TRBD1 on 6 matching bases. The CDR3 runs 15 residues. Trimming left V 0 bases short and J 4 bases short, with 10 bases between. The V gene's germline CDR1 is LGHNA and CDR2 YSLEER.

The rearrangement links TRBV12-3 or TRBV12-4 to TRBJ2-7; maybe TRBD2 (6 bases). V dropped 11 bases and J dropped 5 bases, with 19 bases sitting between them. This CDR3 has 13 amino acids. Here the CDR3 reads CASGRTSVNEQYV. The CDR3 DNA follows: TGTGCCTCGGGGAGGACCTCTGTTAACGAGCAGTACGTC.

In this sample, this clonotype turned up a few times. The rearrangement links TRBV24-1 to TRBJ2-2; D perhaps matches TRBD2 (6 bases). Germline CDR1 is KGHDR and CDR2 is SFDVKD. The CDR3 runs 15 residues. The V and J ends lost 4 bases and 5 bases respectively, with 13 bases between them. The CDR3 region has the DNA TGTGCCACCAGTGACTCCGGGACTCGGACCGGGGAGCTGTTTTTT. It is translated as CATSDSGTRTGELFF.

This clonotype has ten or more counts. The chain carries TRBV6-2 or TRBV6-3 and TRBJ1-1; D gene unclear. Trimming shortened V by 6 bases and J by 5 bases, and 10 bases separated the two germline ends. The CDR3 loop spans 12 amino acids. Germline assignment: CDR1 MNHEY and CDR2 SVGEGT. The chain's CDR3 is CASSSGYTEAFF. The CDR3 DNA sequence: TGTGCCAGCAGCTCCGGGTATACTGAAGCTTTCTTT.

V gene TRBV10-3 combines with J gene TRBJ2-5; possibly TRBD2 for D (5 bases). This CDR3 is built from 11 residues. Trimming shortened V by 11 bases and J by 5 bases, and 12 bases separated the two germline ends. Germline CDR1 is ENHRY and CDR2 is SYGVKD. The CDR3 sequence: CAHGPGETQYF. CDR3 nucleotide sequence: TGTGCCCACGGCCCGGGGGAGACCCAGTACTTC.

This clonotype was seen only once. J is TRBJ1-5 and V is TRBV20-1; no reliable D call. Germline V CDR1 and CDR2: DFQATT, SNEGSKA (reference sequence). This CDR3 is built from 13 residues. Trimming removed 1 base from V and 5 bases from J, with 9 bases in between. In DNA form, the CDR3 reads TGCAGTGCTAGAGTGAGCCTAGATCAGCCCCAGCATTTT. It specifies CSARVSLDQPQHF.

There are a few counts of this clonotype. The chain combines TRBV20-1 with TRBJ1-6; possible D gene TRBD1, 5 bases. V lost 2 bases and J lost 6, with 11 bases in between. CDR1 DFQATT and CDR2 SNEGSKA come from the germline V gene (reference sequence). CDR3 length: 14 amino acids. The CDR3 here is CSARTPTANSPLHF. The CDR3 DNA reads TGCAGTGCTAGAACCCCGACAGCTAATTCACCCCTCCACTTT.

The table lists this clonotype with a few counts. The chain is built from TRBV7-2 and TRBJ1-1, with 7 bases lining up with TRBD1. This CDR3 contains 15 residues. Germline-derived CDR1 and CDR2 are SGHTA and FQGNSA. The J segment lost 1 base and the V segment lost 3 bases, leaving 5 bases of the junction unmatched. CDR3 protein: CASSFIGGRNTEAFF. The CDR3 nucleotides are TGTGCCAGCAGCTTCATAGGGGGCAGGAACACTGAAGCTTTCTTT.

This clonotype showed up just a few times. V is TRBV4-1 and J is TRBJ2-7; D perhaps matches TRBD2 (6 bases). Germline assignment: CDR1 MGHRA and CDR2 YSYEKL. With 3 bases removed from V and 4 bases from J, the gap between germline ends came to 10 bases. The CDR3 has 13 amino acids. CDR3 coding DNA: TGCGCCAGCAGCCATGTCGGGGGTTACGAGCAGTACTTC. Its translation is CASSHVGGYEQYF.

This clonotype was seen only a few times. V and J are TRBV7-2 and TRBJ2-7; the D gene is possibly TRBD2 (7 bases). There are 13 residues in the CDR3. Germline CDR1 reads SGHTA; CDR2 reads FQGNSA. The ends were cut back, 7 bases at V and 8 bases at J, with 18 bases in the middle. The CDR3 coding sequence is TGTGCCAGCACCGGGGGGCTCCCATCCAAGCAGTACTTC. Translated, it gives CASTGGLPSKQYF.